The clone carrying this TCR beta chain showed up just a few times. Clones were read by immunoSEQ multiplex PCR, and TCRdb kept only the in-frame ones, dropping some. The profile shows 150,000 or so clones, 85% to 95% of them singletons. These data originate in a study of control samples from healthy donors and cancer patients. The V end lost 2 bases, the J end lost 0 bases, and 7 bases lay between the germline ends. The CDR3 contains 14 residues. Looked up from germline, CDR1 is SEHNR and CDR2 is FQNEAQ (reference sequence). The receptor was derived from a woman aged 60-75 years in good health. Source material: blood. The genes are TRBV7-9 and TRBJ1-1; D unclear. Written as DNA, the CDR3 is TGTGCCAGCAGCTTACAGACGATGAACACTGAAGCTTTCTTT. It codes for CASSLQTMNTEAFF.